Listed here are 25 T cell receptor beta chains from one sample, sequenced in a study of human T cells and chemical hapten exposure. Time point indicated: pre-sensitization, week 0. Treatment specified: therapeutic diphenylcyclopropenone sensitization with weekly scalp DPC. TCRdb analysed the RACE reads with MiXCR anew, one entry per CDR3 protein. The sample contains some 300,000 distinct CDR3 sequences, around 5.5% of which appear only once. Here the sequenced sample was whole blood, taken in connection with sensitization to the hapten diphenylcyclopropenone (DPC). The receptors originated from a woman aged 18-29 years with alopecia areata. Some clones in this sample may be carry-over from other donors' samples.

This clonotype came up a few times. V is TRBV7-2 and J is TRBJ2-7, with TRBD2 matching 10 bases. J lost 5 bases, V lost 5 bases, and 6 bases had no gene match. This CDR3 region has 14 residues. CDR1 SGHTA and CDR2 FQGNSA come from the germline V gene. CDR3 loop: CASSLSGGADEQYF. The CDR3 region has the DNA TGTGCCAGCAGCCTAAGCGGGGGGGCGGACGAGCAGTACTTC. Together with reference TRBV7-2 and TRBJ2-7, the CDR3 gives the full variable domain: GAGVSQSPSNKVTEKGKDVELRCDPISGHTALYWYRQSLGQGLEFLIYFQGNSAPDKSGLPSDRFSAERTGGSVSTLTIQRTQQEDSAVYLCASSLSGGADEQYFGPGTRLTVT.

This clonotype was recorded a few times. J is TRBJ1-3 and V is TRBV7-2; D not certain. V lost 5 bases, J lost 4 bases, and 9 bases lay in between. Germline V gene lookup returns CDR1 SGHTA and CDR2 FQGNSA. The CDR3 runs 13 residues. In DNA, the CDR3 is TGTGCCAGCAGCCCACATCGGGGAAACACCATATATTTT. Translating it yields CASSPHRGNTIYF.

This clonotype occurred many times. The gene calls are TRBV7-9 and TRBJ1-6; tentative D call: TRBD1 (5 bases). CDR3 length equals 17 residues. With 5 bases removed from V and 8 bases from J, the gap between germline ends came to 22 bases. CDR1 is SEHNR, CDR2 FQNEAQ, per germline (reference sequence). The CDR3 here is CASSHLRQSGSDSPLHF. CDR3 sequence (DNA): TGTGCCAGCAGCCACCTTAGACAGTCCGGATCTGATTCACCCCTCCACTTT.

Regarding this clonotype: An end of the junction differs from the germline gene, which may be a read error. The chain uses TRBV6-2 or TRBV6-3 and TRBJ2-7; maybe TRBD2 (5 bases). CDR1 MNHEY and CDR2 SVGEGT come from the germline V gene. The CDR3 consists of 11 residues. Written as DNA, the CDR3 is TGTGCCAGCTCCGAGGGATACGAGCTGTACTTC. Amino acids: CASSEGYELYF.

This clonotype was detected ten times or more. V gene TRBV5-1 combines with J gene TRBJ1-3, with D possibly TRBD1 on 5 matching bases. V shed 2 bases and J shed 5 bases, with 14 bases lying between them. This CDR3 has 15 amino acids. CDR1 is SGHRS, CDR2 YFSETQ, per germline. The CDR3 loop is CASSLTGDRRNTIYF. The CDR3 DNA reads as TGCGCCAGCAGCTTAACAGGCGACAGAAGAAACACCATATATTTT.

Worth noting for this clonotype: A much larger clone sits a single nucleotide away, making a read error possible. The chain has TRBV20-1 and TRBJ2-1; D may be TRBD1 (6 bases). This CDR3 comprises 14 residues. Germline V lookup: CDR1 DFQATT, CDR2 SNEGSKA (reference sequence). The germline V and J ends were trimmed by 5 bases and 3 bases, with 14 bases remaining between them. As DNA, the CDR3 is TGCAGTGCTGACACCTGGGGGCTCTACAATGAGCAGTTCTTC. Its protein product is CSADTWGLYNEQFF.

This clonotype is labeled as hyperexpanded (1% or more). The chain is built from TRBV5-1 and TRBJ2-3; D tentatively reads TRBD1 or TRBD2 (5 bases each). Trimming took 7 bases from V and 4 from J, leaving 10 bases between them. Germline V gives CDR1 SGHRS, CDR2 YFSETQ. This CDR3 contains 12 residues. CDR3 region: CASGDVSDTQYF. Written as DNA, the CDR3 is TGCGCCAGCGGGGACGTTTCAGATACGCAGTATTTT.

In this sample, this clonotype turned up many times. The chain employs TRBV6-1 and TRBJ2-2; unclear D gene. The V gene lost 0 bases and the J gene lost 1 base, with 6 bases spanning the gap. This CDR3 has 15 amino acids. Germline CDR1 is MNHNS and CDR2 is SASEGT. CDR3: CASSEAFRNTGELFF. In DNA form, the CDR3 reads TGTGCCAGCAGTGAAGCGTTTCGGAACACCGGGGAGCTGTTTTTT.

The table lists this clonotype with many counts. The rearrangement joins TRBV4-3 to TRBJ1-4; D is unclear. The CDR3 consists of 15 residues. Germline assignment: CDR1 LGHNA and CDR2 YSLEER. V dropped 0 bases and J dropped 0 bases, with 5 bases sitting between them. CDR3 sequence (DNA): TGCGCCAGCAGCCAAGATCGAGCAACTAATGAAAAACTGTTTTTT. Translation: CASSQDRATNEKLFF.

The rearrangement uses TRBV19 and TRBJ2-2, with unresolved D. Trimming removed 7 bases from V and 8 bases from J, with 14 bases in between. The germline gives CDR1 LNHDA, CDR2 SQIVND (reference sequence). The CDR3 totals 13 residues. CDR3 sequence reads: CASNKDPRGELFF. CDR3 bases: TGTGCCAGTAATAAGGACCCACGGGGGGAGCTGTTTTTT.

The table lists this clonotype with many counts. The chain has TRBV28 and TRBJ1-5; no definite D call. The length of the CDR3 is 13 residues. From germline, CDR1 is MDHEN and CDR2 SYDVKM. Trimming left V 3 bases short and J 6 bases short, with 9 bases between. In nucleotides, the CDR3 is TGTGCCAGCAGTTTTGTTGGGTCTCAGCCCCAGCATTTT. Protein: CASSFVGSQPQHF.

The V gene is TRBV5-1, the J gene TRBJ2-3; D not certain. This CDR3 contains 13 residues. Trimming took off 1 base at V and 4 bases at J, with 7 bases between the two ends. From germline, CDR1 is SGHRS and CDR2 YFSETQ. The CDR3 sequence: CASSLLSPDTQYF. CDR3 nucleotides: TGCGCCAGCAGCTTGCTGTCCCCAGATACGCAGTATTTT.

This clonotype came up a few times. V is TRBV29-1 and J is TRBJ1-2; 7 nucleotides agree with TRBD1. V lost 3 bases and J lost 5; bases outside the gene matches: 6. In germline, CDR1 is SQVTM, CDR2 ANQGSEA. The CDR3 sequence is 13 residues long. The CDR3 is CSVERRGLYGYTF. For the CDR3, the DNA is TGCAGCGTTGAGCGCAGGGGGTTGTATGGCTACACCTTC.

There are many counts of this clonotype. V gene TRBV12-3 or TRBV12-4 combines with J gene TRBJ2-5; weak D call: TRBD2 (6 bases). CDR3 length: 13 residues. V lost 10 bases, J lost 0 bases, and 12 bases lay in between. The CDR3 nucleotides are TGTGCCACCCGTAGCGGAAACCAAGAGACCCAGTACTTC. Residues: CATRSGNQETQYF.

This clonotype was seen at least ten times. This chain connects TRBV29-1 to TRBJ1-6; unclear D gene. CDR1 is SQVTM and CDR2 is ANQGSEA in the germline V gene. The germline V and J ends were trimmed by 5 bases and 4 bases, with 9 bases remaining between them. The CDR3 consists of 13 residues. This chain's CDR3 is CSVRATYNSPLHF. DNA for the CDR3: TGCAGCGTTAGGGCCACTTATAATTCACCCCTCCACTTT.

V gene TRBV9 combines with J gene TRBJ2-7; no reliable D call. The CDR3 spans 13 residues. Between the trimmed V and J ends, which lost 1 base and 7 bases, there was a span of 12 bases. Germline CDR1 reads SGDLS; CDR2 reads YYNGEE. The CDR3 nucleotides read TGTGCCAGCAGCGTAAGGACGGCGACGGAGCAGTACTTC. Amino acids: CASSVRTATEQYF.

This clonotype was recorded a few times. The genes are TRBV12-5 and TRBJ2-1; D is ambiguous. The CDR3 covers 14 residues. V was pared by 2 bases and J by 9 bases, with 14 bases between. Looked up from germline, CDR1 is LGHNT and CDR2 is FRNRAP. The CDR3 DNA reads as TGTGCTAGTGGTTTGCTCCTCGTGCCCAGTGAGCAGTTCTTC. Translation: CASGLLLVPSEQFF.

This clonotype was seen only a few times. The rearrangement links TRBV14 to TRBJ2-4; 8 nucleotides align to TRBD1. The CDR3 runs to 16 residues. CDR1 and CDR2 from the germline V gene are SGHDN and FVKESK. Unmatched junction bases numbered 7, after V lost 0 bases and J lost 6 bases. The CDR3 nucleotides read TGTGCCAGCAGCCAAGAGTGGGGGACAGGAGTAAACATTCAGTACTTC. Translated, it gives CASSQEWGTGVNIQYF. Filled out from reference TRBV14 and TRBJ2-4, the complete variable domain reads EAGVTQFPSHSVIEKGQTVTLRCDPISGHDNLYWYRRVMGKEIKFLLHFVKESKQDESGMPNNRFLAERTGGTYSTLKVQPAELEDSGVYFCASSQEWGTGVNIQYFGAGTRLSVL.

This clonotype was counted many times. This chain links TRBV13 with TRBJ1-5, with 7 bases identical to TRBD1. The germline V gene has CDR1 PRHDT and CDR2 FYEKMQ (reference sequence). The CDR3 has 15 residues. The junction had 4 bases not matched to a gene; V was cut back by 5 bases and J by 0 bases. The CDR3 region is CASSRGQASNQPQHF. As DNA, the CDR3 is TGTGCCAGCAGCCGCGGACAGGCTAGCAATCAGCCCCAGCATTTT.

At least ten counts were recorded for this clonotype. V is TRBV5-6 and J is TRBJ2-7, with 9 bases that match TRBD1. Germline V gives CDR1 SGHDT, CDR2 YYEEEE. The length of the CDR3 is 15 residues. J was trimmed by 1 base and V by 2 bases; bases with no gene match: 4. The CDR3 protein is CASSLGDRASYEQYF. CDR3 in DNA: TGTGCCAGCAGCTTAGGGGACAGGGCTTCCTACGAGCAGTACTTC.

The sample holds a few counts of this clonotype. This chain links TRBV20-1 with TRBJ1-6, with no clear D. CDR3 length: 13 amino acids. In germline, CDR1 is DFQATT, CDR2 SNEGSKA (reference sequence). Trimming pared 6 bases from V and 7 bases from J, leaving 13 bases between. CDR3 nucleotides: TGCAGTGCCCCCGGTCGGAACAATTCACCCCTCCACTTT. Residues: CSAPGRNNSPLHF.

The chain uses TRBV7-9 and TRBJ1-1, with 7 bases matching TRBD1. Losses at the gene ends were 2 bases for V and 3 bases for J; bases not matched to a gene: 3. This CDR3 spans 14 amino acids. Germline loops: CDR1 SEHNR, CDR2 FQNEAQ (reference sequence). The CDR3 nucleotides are TGTGCCAGCAGCTTAACACAGGGGTACACTGAAGCTTTCTTT. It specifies CASSLTQGYTEAFF.

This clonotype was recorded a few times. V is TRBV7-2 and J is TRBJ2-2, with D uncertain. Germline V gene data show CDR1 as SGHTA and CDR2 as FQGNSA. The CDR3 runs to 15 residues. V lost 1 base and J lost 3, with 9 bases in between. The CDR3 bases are TGTGCCAGCAGCTTAGGCCTCATGGACACCGGGGAGCTGTTTTTT. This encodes CASSLGLMDTGELFF. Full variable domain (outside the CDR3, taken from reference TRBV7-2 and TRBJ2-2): GAGVSQSPSNKVTEKGKDVELRCDPISGHTALYWYRQSLGQGLEFLIYFQGNSAPDKSGLPSDRFSAERTGGSVSTLTIQRTQQEDSAVYLCASSLGLMDTGELFFGEGSRLTVL.

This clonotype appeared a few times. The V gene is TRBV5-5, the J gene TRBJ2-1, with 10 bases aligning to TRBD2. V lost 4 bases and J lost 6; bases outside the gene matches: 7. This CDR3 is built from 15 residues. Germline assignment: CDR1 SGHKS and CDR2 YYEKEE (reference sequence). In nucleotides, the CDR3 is TGTGCCAGCAGCAACCTAGCGGGGGCGGGCAATGAGCAGTTCTTC. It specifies CASSNLAGAGNEQFF.

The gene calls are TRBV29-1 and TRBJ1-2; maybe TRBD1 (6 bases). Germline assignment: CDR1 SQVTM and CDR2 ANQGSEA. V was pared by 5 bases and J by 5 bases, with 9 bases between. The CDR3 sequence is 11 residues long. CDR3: CSVLTGYGYTF. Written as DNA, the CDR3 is TGCAGCGTTTTGACAGGATATGGCTACACCTTC.